These 25 T cell receptor beta chains came from one sample sequenced in a study of blood T cell repertoires in COVID-19. Assay: immunoSEQ multiplex PCR; the TCRdb copy retains only in-frame clones and omits some. The table records 150,000 to 200,000 clones, around 83% of them present only once. The sequencing input was peripheral blood. These receptors came from a woman in her 70s who had recovered from COVID-19.

The chain is built from TRBV6-5 and TRBJ1-1; D gene unclear. The CDR3 is 14 residues long. Between the trimmed V and J ends, which lost 4 bases and 4 bases, there was a span of 13 bases. Germline V CDR1 and CDR2: MNHEY, SVGAGI. CDR3 coding DNA: TGTGCCAGCAGTTCTTGGGGTCGGGGCACTGAAGCTTTCTTT. It encodes CASSSWGRGTEAFF.

The rearrangement links TRBV3-1 (or the pseudogene TRBV3-2) to TRBJ1-1; a weak D match, TRBD1 (5 bases). V lost 7 bases, J lost 6 bases, and 21 bases lay in between. The CDR3 spans 15 residues. Germline V gives CDR1 LGHDT, CDR2 YNNKEL (reference sequence). CDR3 protein: CASTPGLREAPEAFF. CDR3 sequence (DNA): TGTGCCAGCACACCGGGGCTTCGGGAGGCCCCTGAAGCTTTCTTT.

This clone has only a few counts. This chain connects TRBV5-4 to TRBJ2-2; a possible D gene is TRBD2 (6 bases). Trimming stripped 4 bases from V and 0 bases from J, with 10 bases between. This CDR3 is 15 amino acids long. In germline, CDR1 is SGHNT, CDR2 YYREEE (reference sequence). In nucleotides, the CDR3 is TGTGCCAGCAGCCCCCGCGGGGCGAACACCGGGGAGCTGTTTTTT. Amino acids: CASSPRGANTGELFF.

This chain links TRBV7-3 with TRBJ2-7; tentatively, D is TRBD2 (7 bases). CDR1 and CDR2 from the germline V gene are SGHTA and FQGTGA. This CDR3 is built from 14 residues. With 5 bases removed from V and 2 bases from J, the gap between germline ends came to 13 bases. Here the CDR3 reads CASSRWGGPYEQYF. The CDR3 nucleotides read TGTGCCAGCAGCCGTTGGGGGGGGCCCTACGAGCAGTACTTC.

The gene calls are TRBV6-2 or TRBV6-3 and TRBJ2-1, with TRBD2 as a possible D gene (7 bases). The V end lost 3 bases, the J end lost 9 bases, and 18 bases lay between the germline ends. Germline CDR1 and CDR2: MNHEY and SVGEGT. The CDR3 sequence is 15 residues long. CDR3 nucleotide sequence: TGTGCCAGCAGTTATTGGGGGGGCGCGGTCACTGAGCAGTTCTTC. Translating gives CASSYWGGAVTEQFF.

CDR3 protein: CASSQDYPGEGLSYEQYF. In DNA form, the CDR3 reads TGCGCCAGCAGCCAAGATTACCCCGGGGAGGGACTATCCTACGAGCAGTACTTC. This chain uses TRBV4-3 with TRBJ2-7; 7 positions match TRBD2. Per the germline V gene, CDR1 is LGHNA and CDR2 is YSLEER. Losses at the gene ends were 0 bases for V and 1 base for J; bases not matched to a gene: 12. The CDR3 contains 18 residues.

This chain's CDR3 is CASSQETFLRGAETQYF. The CDR3 bases are TGTGCCAGCAGCCAAGAAACTTTTTTGCGGGGCGCGGAGACCCAGTACTTC. The V and J genes are TRBV14 and TRBJ2-5; D may be TRBD2 (6 bases). CDR1 and CDR2 (germline): SGHDN, FVKESK. The CDR3 sequence is 17 residues long. The ends were cut back, 0 bases at V and 5 bases at J, with 19 bases in the middle.

This chain connects TRBV18 to TRBJ1-3; 8 nucleotides line up with TRBD1. From germline, CDR1 is KGHSH and CDR2 LQKENI. Trimming cost V 4 bases and J 0 bases; bases outside gene matches: 2. The CDR3 is made up of 15 amino acids. The chain's CDR3 is CASSLTGGSGNTIYF. Written as DNA, the CDR3 is TGTGCCAGCTCACTCACAGGGGGCTCTGGAAACACCATATATTTT. The complete variable domain, with remaining parts taken from reference TRBV18 and TRBJ1-3, reads NAGVMQNPRHLVRRRGQEARLRCSPMKGHSHVYWYRQLPEEGLKFMVYLQKENIIDESGMPKERFSAEFPKEGPSILRIQQVVRGDSAAYFCASSLTGGSGNTIYFGEGSWLTVV.

V usage is TRBV5-1 and J usage is TRBJ1-1; D perhaps matches TRBD1 (6 bases). V lost 0 bases and J 1 base, leaving 13 bases between the germline ends. CDR1 SGHRS and CDR2 YFSETQ come from the germline V gene. This CDR3 has 16 residues. The CDR3 protein is CASSLEGRGGNTEAFF. For the CDR3, the DNA is TGCGCCAGCAGCTTGGAGGGCAGGGGTGGGAACACTGAAGCTTTCTTT.

The V call is TRBV9, the J call TRBJ1-1; D is possibly TRBD1 (6 bases). This CDR3 region has 14 residues. Germline CDR1 is SGDLS and CDR2 is YYNGEE. The V end lost 0 bases, the J end lost 6 bases, and 12 bases lay between the germline ends. The CDR3 region has the DNA TGTGCCAGCAGCGTAGTGGGGGACACTGCTGAAGCTTTCTTT. It specifies CASSVVGDTAEAFF.

There are a few counts of this clone. The V and J genes are TRBV5-1 and TRBJ1-3, with 8 bases identical to TRBD1. Per germline, CDR1 SGHRS and CDR2 YFSETQ. This CDR3 is 13 amino acids long. The V and J ends lost 3 bases and 4 bases, in that order; junction bases with no gene match: 0. The chain's CDR3 is CASSWTGGNTIYF. CDR3 in DNA: TGCGCCAGCAGCTGGACAGGGGGAAACACCATATATTTT.

The chain links TRBV27 to TRBJ1-5, with TRBD1 as a possible D gene (6 bases). CDR1 MNHEY and CDR2 SMNVEV come from the germline V gene (reference sequence). Trimming pared 4 bases from V and 1 base from J, leaving 14 bases between. The CDR3 totals 16 residues. The CDR3 nucleotides are TGTGCCAGCAGTTCCCGGGACATCAGGAGCAATCAGCCCCAGCATTTT. It encodes CASSSRDIRSNQPQHF.

The V call is TRBV5-1, the J call TRBJ2-7; no clear D. The CDR3 extends over 14 amino acids. V was pared by 0 bases and J by 2 bases, with 9 bases between. In germline, CDR1 is SGHRS, CDR2 YFSETQ. CDR3 coding DNA: TGCGCCAGCAGCTTGGCCGGGTTAGCCTACGAGCAGTACTTC. Its protein is CASSLAGLAYEQYF.

The J gene is TRBJ1-4, the V gene TRBV7-2; 7 positions match TRBD1. The CDR3 spans 14 residues. J gave up 4 bases and V 5 bases, and 4 bases lay outside the gene matches. The germline gives CDR1 SGHTA, CDR2 FQGNSA. The CDR3 DNA reads TGTGCCAGCAGCCAGGACAGGAGTAATGAAAAACTGTTTTTT. It yields the protein CASSQDRSNEKLFF.

In its sample, this clone was seen once. V usage is TRBV15 and J usage is TRBJ2-7; a possible D gene is TRBD1 (5 bases). The CDR3 is made up of 12 amino acids. The V and J ends lost 3 bases and 12 bases respectively, with 15 bases between them. CDR1 LNHNV and CDR2 YYDKDF come from the germline V gene (reference sequence). The CDR3 nucleotides read TGTGCCACCAGCAGCGACAGCCGGCCCCCGTACTTC. Translating gives CATSSDSRPPYF.

The chain uses TRBV28 and TRBJ1-2; D remains unclear. The CDR3 covers 16 residues. Germline V gene lookup returns CDR1 MDHEN and CDR2 SYDVKM. Deletions cut 5 bases from V and 1 base from J, with 17 bases between. CDR3 nucleotides: TGTGCCAGCAGTGGGTCTTGGGCAGAAGTTAACTATGGCTACACCTTC. This encodes CASSGSWAEVNYGYTF.

This chain uses TRBV28 with TRBJ2-3; perhaps TRBD1 as D (5 bases). In germline, CDR1 is MDHEN, CDR2 SYDVKM. The CDR3 consists of 16 residues. Trimming removed 4 bases from V and 1 base from J, with 15 bases in between. The CDR3 here is CASSSSGQGGTDTQYF. CDR3 nucleotides: TGTGCCAGCAGTTCCTCCGGGCAGGGTGGCACAGATACGCAGTATTTT.

V and J are TRBV4-1 and TRBJ1-2; D is perhaps TRBD1 (6 bases). CDR1 MGHRA and CDR2 YSYEKL come from the germline V gene. Trimming took 4 bases from V and 4 from J, leaving 16 bases between them. This CDR3 contains 15 residues. The CDR3 nucleotides read TGCGCCAGCAGCCTAGGGGGGGCCCCTCCCTATGGCTACACCTTC. Amino acids: CASSLGGAPPYGYTF.

This chain links TRBV5-5 with TRBJ1-2, with 10 bases aligning to TRBD1. Losses at the gene ends were 4 bases for V and 8 bases for J; bases not matched to a gene: 5. The germline gives CDR1 SGHKS, CDR2 YYEKEE (reference sequence). There are 13 residues in the CDR3. Here the CDR3 DNA reads TGTGCCAGCAGCCCGACAGGGGGCGAGGGCTACACCTTC. Protein product: CASSPTGGEGYTF.

The chain links TRBV2 to TRBJ2-7; D not resolved. In germline, CDR1 is SNHLY, CDR2 FYNNEI. V lost 2 bases and J lost 3, with 5 bases in between. This CDR3 comprises 12 residues. CDR3 DNA: TGTGCCAGCAGTGAAATCAGCTACGAGCAGTACTTC. It encodes CASSEISYEQYF.

This clone has only a few counts. This CDR3 is also generated by other DNA sequences in the sample. The rearrangement links TRBV13 to TRBJ2-3; no reliable D call. This CDR3 spans 13 amino acids. The V end lost 3 bases, the J end lost 1 base, and 5 bases lay between the germline ends. Germline CDR1 PRHDT, CDR2 FYEKMQ (reference sequence). This CDR3 reads CASSLPGTDTQYF. The CDR3 region has the DNA TGTGCCAGCAGCTTGCCAGGCACAGATACGCAGTATTTT.

V gene TRBV15 combines with J gene TRBJ1-3, with unresolved D. Germline CDR1 LNHNV, CDR2 YYDKDF (reference sequence). The germline V and J ends were trimmed by 2 bases and 4 bases, with 12 bases remaining between them. The CDR3 covers 15 residues. The CDR3 nucleotides are TGTGCCACCAGCAGACCCCCCGGTCCGGGAAACACCATATATTTT. Translated: CATSRPPGPGNTIYF.

CDR3 sequence: CASSPETSGLDEQYF. CDR3 coding DNA: TGTGCCAGCAGCCCAGAGACTAGCGGTTTGGACGAGCAGTACTTC. The rearrangement links TRBV9 to TRBJ2-7; 9 bases map to TRBD2. Trimming removed 4 bases from V and 5 bases from J; junction bases left unmatched: 10. Germline V gives CDR1 SGDLS, CDR2 YYNGEE. This CDR3 region has 15 residues.

CDR3 sequence: CASSYLGLGEQFF. The CDR3 bases are TGTGCCAGCAGTTACCTTGGGCTCGGTGAGCAGTTCTTC. The genes are TRBV6-6 and TRBJ2-1; D remains ambiguous. V was clipped by 2 bases and J by 9 bases, with 11 bases between them. The CDR3 contains 13 residues. Germline loops: CDR1 MNHNY, CDR2 SVGAGI (reference sequence).

The chain couples TRBV11-3 to TRBJ2-7; 8 bases match TRBD1. Germline trimming cut 6 bases from V and 3 bases from J; bases unmatched to any gene: 10. This CDR3 has 15 amino acids. The germline V gene has CDR1 SGHNT and CDR2 YENEEA. This chain's CDR3 is CASSSAGQGNYEQYF. DNA of the CDR3: TGTGCCAGCAGTTCCGCCGGACAGGGTAACTACGAGCAGTACTTC.